What follows are 3 T cell receptor beta chains derived from one specimen sequenced in a study of CD8+CD57+ T cells in acquired aplastic anemia. The study profiled TCR beta VDJ and CDR3 using genomic DNA as template. TCRdb processed the reads anew with MiXCR; each CDR3 protein has one entry. The sample records around 200,000 distinct CDR3 sequences, 50% to 65% being singletons. Before being chosen for sequencing, patients had shown CD8+CD57+ cell expansion by flow cytometry. Source material: sorted CD4+, CD8+, or CD8+CD57+ T cells (not recorded which) from PBMCs. These receptors all come from a human donor with aplastic anemia.

Comments on this clonotype: This may be a read error: a much more frequent sequence differs by one nucleotide. The chain has TRBV5-4 and TRBJ2-1; 8 positions agree with TRBD2. This CDR3 spans 15 amino acids. The V gene's germline CDR1 is SGHNT and CDR2 YYREEE (reference sequence). V was pared by 3 bases and J by 4 bases, with 6 bases of the junction left unmatched. The CDR3 region is CASSSTSVGYNEQFF. DNA of the CDR3: TGTGCCAGCAGCTCGACTAGCGTGGGTTACAATGAGCAGTTCTTC.

This clonotype was seen many times. The chain joins TRBV4-1 to TRBJ2-1; the D gene could be TRBD1 or TRBD2 (5 bases each). This CDR3 has 16 amino acids. V was pared by 4 bases and J by 6 bases, with 19 bases between. Germline V gene data show CDR1 as MGHRA and CDR2 as YSYEKL. The CDR3 bases are TGCGCCAGCAGCCGTCCATTCTGGGGGTCGCTCAATGAGCAGTTCTTC. Translated, it gives CASSRPFWGSLNEQFF.

The chain has TRBV9 and TRBJ1-5; tentatively, D is TRBD1 (6 bases). The CDR3 is 12 amino acids. Germline V lookup: CDR1 SGDLS, CDR2 YYNGEE. V shed 9 bases and J shed 15 bases, with 22 bases lying between them. The CDR3: CAILPSGAPGHF. CDR3 nucleotides: TGTGCCATACTACCATCAGGGGCCCCTGGGCATTTT.